This TCR beta chain was found in a study of OX40 agonist ivuxolimab in advanced cancers. Study context: In three patients, partial responses were observed, one with hepatocellular carcinoma and two with cutaneous melanoma.

Looked up from germline, CDR1 is SGHTS and CDR2 is YDEGEE. J lost 9 bases, V lost 1 base, and 1 base had no gene match. This CDR3 comprises 12 residues. With respect to this clone: Its antigen is unidentified.

Overall study results and limits: Individuals who were partial responders at 0.1-3.0 mg/kg had clonal expansion that ranked among the lowest.

Clones were sequenced by immunoSEQ multiplex PCR, and TCRdb holds only the in-frame ones, with some missing. The sample holds fewer than 50,000 clones; 85% to 95% are singletons and the top ten take about 15%. This chain uses TRBV5-8 with TRBJ2-1, with 7 positions matching TRBD2. The sequencing used CD4+ or CD8+ T cells sorted from blood, collected in a trial of the OX40 agonist ivuxolimab. The source is an adult with an advanced solid tumor such as melanoma, head and neck, liver or kidney cancer. In nucleotides, the CDR3 is TGTGCCAGCAGCTTGCTAGCGGCTGAGCAGTTCTTC. It yields the protein CASSLLAAEQFF.